The source of this T cell receptor (beta chain) is a study of PD-1 blockade in classical Hodgkin lymphoma. For the study at large: Intravenous nivolumab at 3 mg/kg was given to patients every 2 weeks. Notes on the study in general: Whoever responded completely had baseline diversity much like that seen in newly diagnosed patients. Reported findings placed baseline TCR diversity lower in newly diagnosed patients (compared with healthy donors).

Repertoires were generated with immunoSEQ multiplex PCR, while TCRdb's copy carries only in-frame clones and drops some. The sample lists tens of thousands of clones; 90% to 95% were seen once. Regarding this clone: What it binds is not known.

Time point described: cycle 4 day 1 (C4D1), after 6 weeks of nivolumab. Every patient experienced relapse after autologous stem cell transplantation, and brentuximab vedotin exposure varied. Negative selection with magnetic separation was used to purify CD4+ T cells from thawed PBMCs. This sample comprised CD4+ T cells from blood, obtained before the fourth cycle of nivolumab. The receptor was isolated from a human donor with classical Hodgkin lymphoma.

CDR3 nucleotides: TGTGCCAGCAGCTTACAGGGGACTAGCGGGAAAGAGACCCAGTACTTC. It codes for CASSLQGTSGKETQYF. The gene calls are TRBV7-3 and TRBJ2-5; TRBD2 agrees at 13 bases. Germline CDR1 and CDR2: SGHTA and FQGTGA. The CDR3 length is 16 residues. With V trimmed by 2 bases and J by 3 bases, 3 bases remained unmatched.